The clone carrying this T cell receptor beta chain was recorded once. This sample is drawn from a study of blood T cell repertoires in COVID-19. For the study at large: Samples taken during acute and convalescent COVID-19 were collected in the United States, Italy and Spain.

This CDR3 contains 15 residues. The ends lost 2 bases at V and 0 bases at J; junction bases unmatched: 2. Per germline, CDR1 MNHNS and CDR2 SASEGT. During active infection, Seattle patients enrolled and were then monitored through disease. Per the original data handling: Reference gene primer amplification yielded estimated nucleated cell counts. Here immunoSEQ multiplex PCR was the method, and the copy in TCRdb shows in-frame clones only, minus some. D and trimming were read from the DNA, whereas the V and J calls and clone size are those reported in that table. Of approximately 500,000 clones in the sample, 89% were seen once.

The source is a man younger than 35 with COVID-19, enrolled during active disease. Sequences were obtained from peripheral blood. This chain joins TRBV6-1 and TRBJ2-7; 9 nucleotides align to TRBD2. The CDR3 sequence is CASSEISGSSYEQYF. CDR3 DNA: TGTGCCAGCAGTGAAATTAGCGGGAGCTCCTACGAGCAGTACTTC.